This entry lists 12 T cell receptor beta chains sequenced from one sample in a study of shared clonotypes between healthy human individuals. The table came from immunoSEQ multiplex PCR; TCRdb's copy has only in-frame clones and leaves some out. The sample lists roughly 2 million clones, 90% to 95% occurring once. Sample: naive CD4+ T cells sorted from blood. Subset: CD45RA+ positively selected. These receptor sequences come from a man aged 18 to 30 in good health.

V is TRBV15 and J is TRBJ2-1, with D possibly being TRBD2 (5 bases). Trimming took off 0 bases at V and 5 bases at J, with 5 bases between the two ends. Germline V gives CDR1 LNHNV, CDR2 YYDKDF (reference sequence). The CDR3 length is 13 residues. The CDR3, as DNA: TGTGCCACCAGCAGAGAACTAGACAATGAGCAGTTCTTC. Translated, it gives CATSRELDNEQFF.

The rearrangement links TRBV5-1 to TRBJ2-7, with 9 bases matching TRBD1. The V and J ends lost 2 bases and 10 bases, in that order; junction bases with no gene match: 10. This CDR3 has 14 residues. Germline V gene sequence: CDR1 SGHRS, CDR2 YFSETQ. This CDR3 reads CASSLQGASGPQYF. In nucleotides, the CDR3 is TGCGCCAGCAGCTTACAGGGGGCCTCCGGTCCTCAGTACTTC.

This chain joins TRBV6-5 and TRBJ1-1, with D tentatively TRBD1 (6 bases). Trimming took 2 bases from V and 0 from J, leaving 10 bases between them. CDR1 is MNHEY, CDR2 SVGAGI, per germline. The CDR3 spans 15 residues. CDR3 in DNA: TGTGCCAGCAGTTACGGAGGGGGTCTGAACACTGAAGCTTTCTTT. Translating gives CASSYGGGLNTEAFF.

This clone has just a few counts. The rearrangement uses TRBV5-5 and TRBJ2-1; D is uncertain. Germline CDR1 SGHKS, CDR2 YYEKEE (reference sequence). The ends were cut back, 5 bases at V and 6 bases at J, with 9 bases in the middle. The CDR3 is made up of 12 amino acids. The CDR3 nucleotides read TGTGCCAGCAGGTCCCCCTCCAATGAGCAGTTCTTC. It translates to CASRSPSNEQFF.

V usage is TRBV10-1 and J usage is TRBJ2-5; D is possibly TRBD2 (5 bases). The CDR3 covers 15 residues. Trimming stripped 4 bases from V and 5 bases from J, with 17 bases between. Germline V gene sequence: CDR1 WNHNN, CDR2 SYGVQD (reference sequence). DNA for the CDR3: TGCGCCAGCAGTGTACGGGGTGGGCAAGGGGAGACCCAGTACTTC. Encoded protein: CASSVRGGQGETQYF.

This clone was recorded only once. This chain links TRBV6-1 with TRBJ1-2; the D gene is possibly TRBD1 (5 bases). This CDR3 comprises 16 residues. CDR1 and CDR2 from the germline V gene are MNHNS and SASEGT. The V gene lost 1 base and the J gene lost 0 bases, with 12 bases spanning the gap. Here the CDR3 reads CASSEGGLWANYGYTF. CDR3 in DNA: TGTGCCAGCAGTGAAGGGGGACTCTGGGCTAACTATGGCTACACCTTC.

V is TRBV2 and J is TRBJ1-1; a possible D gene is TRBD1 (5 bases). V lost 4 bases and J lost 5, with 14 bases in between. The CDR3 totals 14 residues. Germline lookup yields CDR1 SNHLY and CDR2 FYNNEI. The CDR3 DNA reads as TGTGCCAGCAGTGTTGTGAGGGGTTGGACTGAAGCTTTCTTT. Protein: CASSVVRGWTEAFF.

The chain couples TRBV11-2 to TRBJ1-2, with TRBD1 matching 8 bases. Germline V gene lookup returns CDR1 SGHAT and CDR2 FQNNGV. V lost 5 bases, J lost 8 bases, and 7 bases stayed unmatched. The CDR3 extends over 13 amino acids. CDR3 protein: CASSAQGAEGYTF. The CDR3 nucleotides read TGTGCCAGCAGCGCTCAGGGGGCTGAGGGCTACACCTTC.

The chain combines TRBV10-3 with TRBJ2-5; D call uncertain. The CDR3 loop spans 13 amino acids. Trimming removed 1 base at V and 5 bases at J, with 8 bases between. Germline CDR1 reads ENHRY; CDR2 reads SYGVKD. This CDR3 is CAISEFTSETQYF. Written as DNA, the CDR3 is TGTGCCATCAGTGAGTTTACCTCGGAGACCCAGTACTTC.

CDR3 DNA sequence: TGTGCCATCAGTGACTTCGACAGCAGTGAAGCTTTCTTT. This codes for CAISDFDSSEAFF. The chain links TRBV10-3 to TRBJ1-1, with D possibly being TRBD1 (5 bases). Trimming removed 3 bases from V and 7 bases from J, with 12 bases in between. This CDR3 is 13 amino acids long. Per germline, CDR1 ENHRY and CDR2 SYGVKD.

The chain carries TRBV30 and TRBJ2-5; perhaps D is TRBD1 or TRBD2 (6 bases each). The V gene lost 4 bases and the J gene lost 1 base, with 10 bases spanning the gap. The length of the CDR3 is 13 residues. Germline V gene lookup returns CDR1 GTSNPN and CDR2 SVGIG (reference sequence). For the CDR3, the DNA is TGTGCCTGGAAAGGAGGGGGCCAAGAGACCCAGTACTTC. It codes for CAWKGGGQETQYF.

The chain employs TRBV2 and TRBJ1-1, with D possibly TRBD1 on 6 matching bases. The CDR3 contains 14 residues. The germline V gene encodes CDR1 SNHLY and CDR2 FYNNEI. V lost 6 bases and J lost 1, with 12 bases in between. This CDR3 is CASSSRQENTEAFF. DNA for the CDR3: TGTGCCAGCAGCTCAAGACAGGAGAACACTGAAGCTTTCTTT.